Each of the 6 T cell receptor beta chains below was sequenced from the same sample in a study of PD-1 blockade in mismatch repair-deficient tumors. Here immunoSEQ multiplex PCR was the method, and the copy in TCRdb shows in-frame clones only, minus some. The profile shows some 100,000 clones, approximately 83% of them singletons. Material: peripheral blood, obtained about 33 weeks after starting pembrolizumab. These receptors all stem from an adult with mismatch repair-deficient cancer.

The chain recombines TRBV5-8 with TRBJ2-7; a possible D gene is TRBD2 (6 bases). Germline CDR1 and CDR2: SGHTS and YDEGEE. This CDR3 region has 14 residues. The V end was cut by 0 bases, the J end by 6 bases, with 13 bases between. Here the CDR3 DNA reads TGTGCCAGCAGCTTGGACGGGAGTTGGTCCGAGCAGTACTTC. It yields the protein CASSLDGSWSEQYF.

This clone was counted a few times. The chain has TRBV6-1 and TRBJ2-3; D call uncertain. The V end lost 8 bases, the J end lost 1 base, and 16 bases lay between the germline ends. The CDR3 loop spans 15 amino acids. Per the germline V gene, CDR1 is MNHNS and CDR2 is SASEGT. The CDR3 DNA is TGTGCCAGCGGGCGTAATAGTATGGGCACAGATACGCAGTATTTT. Amino acids: CASGRNSMGTDTQYF.

The chain joins TRBV25-1 to TRBJ2-3, with a possible D match to TRBD1 (6 bases). The V gene lost 7 bases and the J gene lost 4 bases, with 15 bases spanning the gap. This CDR3 comprises 14 residues. Per germline, CDR1 MGHDK and CDR2 SYGVNS. The CDR3 here is CASTITGKPDTQYF. CDR3 bases: TGTGCCAGCACCATCACAGGGAAGCCAGATACGCAGTATTTT.

The rearrangement links TRBV19 to TRBJ2-1, with 12 bases matching TRBD2. V lost 4 bases and J lost 4; bases outside the gene matches: 5. CDR3 size: 16 residues. In germline, CDR1 is LNHDA, CDR2 SQIVND (reference sequence). The CDR3 loop reads CASSKRTSGDYNEQFF. The CDR3 bases are TGTGCCAGTAGTAAGCGGACTAGCGGGGATTACAATGAGCAGTTCTTC.

This sequence joins TRBV27 and TRBJ1-2; TRBD1 agrees at 9 bases. The J segment lost 5 bases and the V segment lost 5 bases, leaving 9 bases of the junction unmatched. Germline CDR1 reads MNHEY; CDR2 reads SMNVEV (reference sequence). This CDR3 region has 15 residues. The CDR3 nucleotides read TGTGCCAGCAGTCCCCCCGGGACAGGGTGGTATGGCTACACCTTC. Translated, it gives CASSPPGTGWYGYTF.

CDR3: CASSRGGMMTYEQYF. The CDR3 DNA follows: TGTGCCAGCTCACGGGGCGGAATGATGACCTACGAGCAGTACTTC. The genes are TRBV9 and TRBJ2-7; D may correspond to TRBD1 or TRBD2 (5 bases each). The CDR3 extends over 15 amino acids. The germline V gene encodes CDR1 SGDLS and CDR2 YYNGEE. V was shortened by 7 bases and J by 2 bases, with 19 bases between the two germline ends.